A single sample is the source of the 30 T cell receptor beta chains below, sequenced in a study of shared clonotypes between healthy human individuals. Sequencing used immunoSEQ multiplex PCR; TCRdb keeps in-frame clones, though not all of them. The sample carries over 1.4 million clones, 96% recorded once. The material sequenced was naive CD4+ T cells sorted from blood. The subset: CD45RA+ positively selected. The receptors were sampled from a man aged 25-40 years in good health.

This clone has just one count. The chain uses TRBV9 and TRBJ1-2, with D possibly being TRBD1 (6 bases). There are 14 residues in the CDR3. With 3 bases removed from V and 6 bases from J, the gap between germline ends came to 15 bases. Per the germline V gene, CDR1 is SGDLS and CDR2 is YYNGEE. The CDR3 DNA sequence: TGTGCCAGCAGCGCCGCACAGGGTCCCCATGGCTACACCTTC. It codes for CASSAAQGPHGYTF.

The chain carries TRBV7-2 and TRBJ2-3; no reliable D call. CDR3 length: 12 amino acids. CDR1 and CDR2 from the germline V gene are SGHTA and FQGNSA. Trimming took 0 bases from V and 8 from J, leaving 6 bases between them. CDR3 nucleotide sequence: TGTGCCAGCAGCTTAGCGGTGGGTACGCAGTATTTT. Amino acid sequence: CASSLAVGTQYF.

This rearrangement joins TRBV28 to TRBJ2-7, with D uncertain. The CDR3 is 11 residues long. The V gene lost 6 bases and the J gene lost 5 bases, with 8 bases spanning the gap. Germline lookup yields CDR1 MDHEN and CDR2 SYDVKM. CDR3 bases: TGTGCCAGCAGCGGACCAAACGAGCAGTACTTC. Translation gives CASSGPNEQYF.

The chain uses TRBV11-3 and TRBJ2-3, with 12 bases that match TRBD2. V trimming: 6 bases; J trimming: 3 bases; junction bases outside the gene matches: 4. The CDR3 has 15 residues. Germline CDR1 and CDR2: SGHNT and YENEEA. The DNA of the CDR3 is TGTGCCAGCAGTCAGACTAGCGGGAGAACAGATACGCAGTATTTT. This gives the protein CASSQTSGRTDTQYF.

A single count supports this clone. The chain recombines TRBV11-2 with TRBJ2-3; D unresolved. This CDR3 has 19 residues. The V gene's germline CDR1 is SGHAT and CDR2 FQNNGV. Trimming cost V 0 bases and J 0 bases, with 19 bases left between them. The CDR3 here is CASSLDPALGFTSTDTQYF. The DNA of the CDR3 is TGTGCCAGCAGCTTAGATCCTGCCCTAGGCTTCACTAGCACAGATACGCAGTATTTT.

On this clone itself: This same CDR3 is encoded by further DNA sequences in the sample. The chain carries TRBV27 and TRBJ1-2, with 7 bases aligning to TRBD1. The germline V gene has CDR1 MNHEY and CDR2 SMNVEV (reference sequence). V was clipped by 3 bases and J by 8 bases; unmatched bases: 3. The CDR3 contains 12 residues. The CDR3 DNA follows: TGTGCCAGCAGTTTTTCAGGGGGGGGCTACACCTTC. Amino acid sequence: CASSFSGGGYTF.

The CDR3 DNA is TGTGCCAGCAGCTCCCTGGGTGGGGAGCTGTTTTTT. This translates into CASSSLGGELFF. V gene TRBV7-9 combines with J gene TRBJ2-2; no reliable D call. The CDR3 extends over 12 amino acids. V lost 4 bases and J 8 bases, leaving 8 bases between the germline ends. Germline CDR1 SEHNR, CDR2 FQNEAQ (reference sequence).

About this clone: In the same sample, other DNA sequences code for this CDR3. This chain links TRBV28 with TRBJ2-2, with D possibly being TRBD1 or TRBD2 (6 bases each). The CDR3 contains 13 residues. Germline V gene lookup returns CDR1 MDHEN and CDR2 SYDVKM. Trimming took 2 bases from V and 6 from J, leaving 7 bases between them. The CDR3 nucleotides are TGTGCCAGCAGTTTAGGGGGGCCCGGGGAGCTGTTTTTT. Translated: CASSLGGPGELFF. Variable domain in full (rest from reference TRBV28 and TRBJ2-2): DVKVTQSSRYLVKRTGEKVFLECVQDMDHENMFWYRQDPGLGLRLIYFSYDVKMKEKGDIPEGYSVSREKKERFSLILESASTNQTSMYLCASSLGGPGELFFGEGSRLTVL.

The rearrangement links TRBV29-1 to TRBJ2-5; the D gene is possibly TRBD2 (5 bases). Trimming shortened V by 3 bases and J by 2 bases, and 19 bases separated the two germline ends. CDR1 SQVTM and CDR2 ANQGSEA come from the germline V gene. The CDR3 has 16 residues. The CDR3 nucleotides read TGCAGCGTTGAGGGTGCTTTAACGGCGGGTCAAGAGACCCAGTACTTC. Protein: CSVEGALTAGQETQYF.

J is TRBJ2-7 and V is TRBV28; no firm D call. The germline V gene encodes CDR1 MDHEN and CDR2 SYDVKM. The CDR3 loop spans 14 amino acids. The V and J ends lost 2 bases and 0 bases respectively, with 8 bases between them. The CDR3 region has the DNA TGTGCCAGCAGTTTACCGTTGAGCTCCTACGAGCAGTACTTC. This sequence encodes CASSLPLSSYEQYF.

As DNA, the CDR3 is TGTGCCTTCCTCGGGAGGGCGACAGATACGCAGTATTTT. Encoded protein: CAFLGRATDTQYF. V usage is TRBV30 and J usage is TRBJ2-3; 8 bases line up with TRBD2. The V segment lost 7 bases and the J segment 3 bases; nucleotides outside the gene matches: 6. The germline CDR1 and CDR2 sequences are GTSNPN and SVGIG (reference sequence). This CDR3 region has 13 residues.

This chain connects TRBV19 to TRBJ2-1; maybe TRBD1 (6 bases). The CDR3 is 15 residues long. In germline, CDR1 is LNHDA, CDR2 SQIVND (reference sequence). Trimming shortened V by 3 bases and J by 3 bases, and 12 bases separated the two germline ends. The CDR3 DNA reads as TGTGCCAGTAGTATTTCAGGGGAGAACTACAATGAGCAGTTCTTC. This translates into CASSISGENYNEQFF.

V and J are TRBV7-8 and TRBJ1-3; no clear D gene. Germline CDR1 is SGHVS and CDR2 is FQNEAQ. The CDR3 sequence is 14 residues long. The germline V and J ends were trimmed by 0 bases and 3 bases, with 6 bases remaining between them. CDR3 loop: CASSLALYGNTIYF. Here the CDR3 DNA reads TGTGCCAGCAGCTTAGCGCTCTATGGAAACACCATATATTTT. Using reference TRBV7-8 and TRBJ1-3 for the parts outside the CDR3, the full variable domain is GAGVSQSPRYKVAKRGQDVALRCDPISGHVSLFWYQQALGQGPEFLTYFQNEAQLDKSGLPSDRFFAERPEGSVSTLKIQRTQQEDSAVYLCASSLALYGNTIYFGEGSWLTVV.

The chain couples TRBV12-5 to TRBJ2-3; 7 nucleotides agree with TRBD1. The V gene's germline CDR1 is LGHNT and CDR2 FRNRAP. The CDR3 has 13 amino acids. V shed 6 bases and J 5 bases; nucleotides not matched to a gene: 5. CDR3 loop: CASGLDRQDTQYF. The CDR3 DNA sequence: TGTGCTAGTGGCCTGGACAGGCAAGATACGCAGTATTTT.

The chain is built from TRBV4-1 and TRBJ2-5, with TRBD2 matching over 8 bases. The CDR3 runs 17 residues. The V gene end was trimmed by 0 bases and the J gene end by 1 base; junction bases not matched to a gene: 7. Germline CDR1 is MGHRA and CDR2 is YSYEKL. CDR3 in amino acids: CASSQDAGGPTQETQYF. The DNA of the CDR3 is TGCGCCAGCAGCCAAGACGCGGGAGGTCCAACCCAAGAGACCCAGTACTTC.

The V gene is TRBV27, the J gene TRBJ2-7; D is unresolved. The length of the CDR3 is 13 residues. Germline V gene sequence: CDR1 MNHEY, CDR2 SMNVEV (reference sequence). Trimming took 5 bases from V and 3 from J, leaving 11 bases between them. DNA of the CDR3: TGTGCCAGCAGTGACGGATCGAACTACGAGCAGTACTTC. This gives the protein CASSDGSNYEQYF.

This clone was found once. The chain is built from TRBV6-6 and TRBJ2-1; 13 bases match TRBD2. Trimming at V came to 10 bases and at J to 4 bases, leaving 10 bases not matched to a gene. The CDR3 totals 16 residues. CDR1 MNHNY and CDR2 SVGAGI come from the germline V gene (reference sequence). CDR3 sequence reads: CATLGLAGEGYNEQFF. CDR3 in DNA: TGTGCCACCCTCGGACTAGCGGGAGAAGGGTACAATGAGCAGTTCTTC.

The J gene is TRBJ1-2, the V gene TRBV11-2; no reliable D call. In germline, CDR1 is SGHAT, CDR2 FQNNGV. The CDR3 has 13 amino acids. Trimming took 3 bases from V and 4 from J, leaving 9 bases between them. The CDR3 is CASSLGQFYGYTF. Here the CDR3 DNA reads TGTGCCAGCAGCTTGGGCCAGTTCTATGGCTACACCTTC. Together with reference TRBV11-2 and TRBJ1-2, the CDR3 gives the full variable domain: EAGVAQSPRYKIIEKRQSVAFWCNPISGHATLYWYQQILGQGPKLLIQFQNNGVVDDSQLPKDRFSAERLKGVDSTLKIQPAKLEDSAVYLCASSLGQFYGYTFGSGTRLTVV.

This chain joins TRBV9 and TRBJ1-1; D not resolved. This CDR3 is built from 13 residues. Germline V gives CDR1 SGDLS, CDR2 YYNGEE. Trimming shortened V by 2 bases and J by 6 bases, and 11 bases separated the two germline ends. The CDR3 reads CASSVEGLAEAFF. The CDR3 DNA sequence: TGTGCCAGCAGCGTTGAAGGACTAGCTGAAGCTTTCTTT.

This clone showed up just once. The CDR3 DNA follows: TGTGCCAGCAGCCCTGGGGGGTTCTATGGCTACACCTTC. Protein product: CASSPGGFYGYTF. The chain links TRBV6-5 to TRBJ1-2, with D maybe TRBD1 (5 bases). This CDR3 spans 13 amino acids. Trimming removed 6 bases at V and 4 bases at J, with 12 bases between. Germline values: CDR1 MNHEY, CDR2 SVGAGI.

V gene TRBV28 combines with J gene TRBJ2-3, with D possibly called TRBD1 or TRBD2 (5 bases each). The CDR3 sequence is 17 residues long. V gave up 2 bases and J gave up 4 bases, with 19 bases separating them. Germline values: CDR1 MDHEN, CDR2 SYDVKM. The DNA for the CDR3 is TGTGCCAGCAGTTTACTCCCGGGACCTACAGTGGCAGATACGCAGTATTTT. Protein: CASSLLPGPTVADTQYF.

The chain couples TRBV5-6 to TRBJ2-1, with D possibly being TRBD1 (5 bases). The V end was cut by 0 bases, the J end by 7 bases, with 11 bases between. In germline, CDR1 is SGHDT, CDR2 YYEEEE. This CDR3 comprises 14 residues. Written as DNA, the CDR3 is TGTGCCAGCAGCTTGGGGCAGGGAAGGAATGAGCAGTTCTTC. Amino acid sequence: CASSLGQGRNEQFF.

The chain links TRBV7-2 to TRBJ2-7; the D gene is possibly TRBD1 (5 bases). CDR3 length: 16 amino acids. V lost 1 base and J lost 6, with 19 bases in between. CDR1 and CDR2 (germline): SGHTA, FQGNSA. CDR3 in amino acids: CASSLEGASQVFEQYF. For the CDR3, the DNA is TGTGCCAGCAGCTTAGAAGGGGCCTCTCAGGTTTTCGAGCAGTACTTC.

This chain joins TRBV27 and TRBJ2-7; 7 bases are shared with TRBD1. The CDR3 runs to 13 residues. The V segment lost 5 bases and the J segment 6 bases; nucleotides outside the gene matches: 7. Per germline, CDR1 MNHEY and CDR2 SMNVEV (reference sequence). CDR3 amino acids: CASSASPGGEQYF. CDR3 sequence (DNA): TGTGCCAGCAGTGCGTCCCCAGGGGGCGAGCAGTACTTC.

The J gene is TRBJ2-3, the V gene TRBV5-1; no reliable D call. Trimming stripped 7 bases from V and 7 bases from J, with 28 bases between. The CDR3 is 17 residues long. Germline-derived CDR1 and CDR2 are SGHRS and YFSETQ. The CDR3 coding sequence is TGCGCCAGCCCTCGCCGGCCGAATCAACCCATTAGGAATACGCAGTATTTT. As protein: CASPRRPNQPIRNTQYF.

The chain couples TRBV28 to TRBJ1-5; no clear D gene. The germline CDR1 and CDR2 sequences are MDHEN and SYDVKM. The CDR3 length is 15 residues. Trimming left V 5 bases short and J 9 bases short, with 20 bases between. CDR3 bases: TGTGCCAGCAGTATTAAGAATAAGGGCTTAGTGCCCCAGCATTTT. Translation gives CASSIKNKGLVPQHF.

CDR3 residues: CASRSGGRNTGELFF. In nucleotides, the CDR3 is TGTGCCAGCAGGTCGGGAGGAAGGAACACCGGGGAGCTGTTTTTT. The J gene is TRBJ2-2, the V gene TRBV7-9; 7 bases map to TRBD2. Trimming removed 6 bases from V and 1 base from J; junction bases left unmatched: 5. Looked up from germline, CDR1 is SEHNR and CDR2 is FQNEAQ (reference sequence). The CDR3 has 15 amino acids.

The V gene is TRBV9, the J gene TRBJ1-2; D remains ambiguous. The CDR3 length is 14 residues. The V and J ends lost 0 bases and 2 bases respectively, with 8 bases between them. Per the germline V gene, CDR1 is SGDLS and CDR2 is YYNGEE. The CDR3 bases are TGTGCCAGCAGCGTAGGGGGTCAGAACTATGGCTACACCTTC. Protein product: CASSVGGQNYGYTF.

This clone has just one count. This chain links TRBV7-3 with TRBJ2-1; tentatively, D is TRBD1 or TRBD2 (6 bases each). The CDR3 contains 15 residues. Germline V lookup: CDR1 SGHTA, CDR2 FQGTGA. Trimming shortened V by 2 bases and J by 6 bases, and 14 bases separated the two germline ends. CDR3 amino acids: CASSLDGRGGNEQFF. CDR3 in DNA: TGTGCCAGCAGCTTAGACGGGAGAGGGGGCAATGAGCAGTTCTTC.

This chain links TRBV5-4 with TRBJ2-3; the match to TRBD1 covers 9 bases. Germline V gene data show CDR1 as SGHNT and CDR2 as YYREEE (reference sequence). The CDR3 is made up of 15 amino acids. Unmatched junction bases numbered 6, after V lost 2 bases and J lost 5 bases. CDR3 sequence reads: CASSFGTGSGDTQYF. For the CDR3, the DNA is TGTGCCAGCAGCTTCGGGACAGGGAGTGGAGATACGCAGTATTTT. Full variable domain (missing parts from reference TRBV5-4 and TRBJ2-3): ETGVTQSPTHLIKTRGQQVTLRCSSQSGHNTVSWYQQALGQGPQFIFQYYREEENGRGNFPPRFSGLQFPNYSSELNVNALELDDSALYLCASSFGTGSGDTQYFGPGTRLTVL.